The rows below give T cell receptor beta chains drawn from one sample of a study of T-cell memory formation after mild COVID-19. TCRdb analysed the 5' RACE reads with MiXCR anew, one entry per CDR3 protein. The top ten clones hold 8.5% to 9% of a sample with fewer than 450,000 distinct CDR3 sequences, 20% to 30% of them seen once. Specimen: PBMCs or a T cell subset sorted from them (not recorded which). The receptors were gathered from an adult woman who had mild COVID-19 (a few samples of this study predate the infection). Cell type and time point are not known. CDR3s include the opening cysteine and the closing phenylalanine or tryptophan. D genes are given only for firm matches. Size values are once, few and many counts, or a class for expanded clones, and some rows have none.

d_gene,v_gene,j_gene,abundance,CDR3aa,CDR3nt
-,TRBV11-2,TRBJ2-1,-,CASSPRAISYNEQFF,TGTGCCAGCAGCCCACGGGCCATCTCCTACAATGAGCAGTTCTTC
-,TRBV5-1,TRBJ2-7,few,CASSLDYLRRVSYEQYF,TGCGCCAGCAGCTTGGACTATCTTAGGAGAGTCTCCTACGAGCAGTACTTC
-,TRBV27,TRBJ2-3,-,CASAGGTDTQYF,TGTGCCAGCGCAGGGGGCACAGATACGCAGTATTTT
-,TRBV12-3/TRBV12-4,TRBJ1-3,few,CASSGRPPNTIYF,TGTGCCAGCAGTGGGCGACCCCCAAACACCATATATTTT
-,TRBV3-1,TRBJ2-7,many,CASSPLYEQYF,TGTGCCAGCAGCCCCCTCTACGAGCAGTACTTC
TRBD2,TRBV7-3,TRBJ2-3,few,CASSLLAGVGDTQYF,TGTGCCAGCAGCTTACTAGCGGGAGTTGGGGATACGCAGTATTTT
TRBD1,TRBV5-1,TRBJ1-1,-,CASRDRDRGMNTEAFF,TGCGCCAGCAGGGACCGGGACAGGGGGATGAACACTGAAGCTTTCTTT
-,TRBV10-3,TRBJ1-2,-,CAIMAQPNYGYTF,TGTGCCATCATGGCCCAGCCTAACTATGGCTACACCTTC
-,TRBV5-5,TRBJ2-7,-,CASSSEGITYEQYF,TGTGCCAGCAGCTCTGAGGGGATAACCTACGAGCAGTACTTC
TRBD1,TRBV5-4,TRBJ2-5,-,CASSWGILDRGIQETQYF,TGTGCCAGCAGCTGGGGGATACTAGACAGGGGGATACAAGAGACCCAGTACTTC
TRBD1,TRBV10-3,TRBJ2-3,-,CAISLQGQDTQYF,TGTGCCATCAGTTTACAGGGGCAAGATACGCAGTATTTT
TRBD1,TRBV2,TRBJ2-3,-,CASSERRQGADTQYF,TGTGCCAGCAGTGAACGGAGACAGGGGGCAGATACGCAGTATTTT
TRBD1,TRBV25-1,TRBJ2-5,-,CASSEYRGRGILGETQYF,TGTGCCAGCAGTGAATATCGGGGCAGGGGGATCTTAGGAGAGACCCAGTACTTC
TRBD1,TRBV7-7,TRBJ2-3,-,CASSSGTGTGADTQYF,TGTGCCAGCAGCTCAGGGACAGGGACGGGCGCAGATACGCAGTATTTT
-,TRBV5-6,TRBJ1-2,-,CASSQIVGVRGYTF,TGTGCCAGCAGCCAGATCGTGGGGGTGCGAGGCTACACCTTC
-,TRBV7-9,TRBJ2-3,few,CASSSPLVLGGTDTQYF,TGTGCCAGCAGCTCCCCCTTAGTCCTAGGAGGCACAGATACGCAGTATTTT
TRBD2,TRBV5-5,TRBJ2-7,few,CASTFGLAGFYEQYF,TGTGCCAGCACCTTCGGACTAGCGGGTTTCTACGAGCAGTACTTC
TRBD1,TRBV9,TRBJ2-7,-,CASSVAGTAYEQYF,TGTGCCAGCAGCGTAGCTGGGACAGCCTACGAGCAGTACTTC
-,TRBV5-1,TRBJ1-1,few,CASSPFRGATTEAFF,TGCGCCAGCAGCCCGTTTCGGGGGGCGACCACTGAAGCTTTCTTT
-,TRBV2,TRBJ2-4,once,CASSGEGLAKNIQYF,TGTGCCAGCAGTGGTGAGGGTCTAGCCAAAAACATTCAGTACTTC
-,TRBV5-1,TRBJ2-3,-,CASSWPTDTQYF,TGCGCCAGCAGCTGGCCCACAGATACGCAGTATTTT
-,TRBV25-1,TRBJ2-7,-,CASSIGAYSYEQYF,TGTGCCAGCAGTATAGGGGCGTACTCCTACGAGCAGTACTTC
-,TRBV20-1,TRBJ2-3,many,CSAETYSIRTDTQYF,TGCAGTGCAGAGACCTATTCCATCCGGACAGATACGCAGTATTTT
-,TRBV9,TRBJ2-2,few,CASGTRGDTGELFF,TGTGCCAGCGGGACCAGGGGGGACACCGGGGAGCTGTTTTTT
TRBD1,TRBV5-1,TRBJ1-3,few,CASSLTGGSSGNTIYF,TGCGCCAGCAGCTTGACAGGGGGAAGCTCTGGAAACACCATATATTTT
-,TRBV7-3,TRBJ2-1,few,CASSLDGGLYNEQFF,TGTGCCAGCAGCTTGGACGGGGGCCTTTACAATGAGCAGTTCTTC
-,TRBV4-1,TRBJ2-5,few,CASTSRVGETQYF,TGCGCCAGCACCTCAAGGGTTGGGGAGACCCAGTACTTC
-,TRBV6-5,TRBJ2-5,-,CASSDYREETQYF,TGTGCCAGCAGTGACTACAGGGAAGAGACCCAGTACTTC
TRBD2,TRBV28,TRBJ2-7,-,CASSSLGLAGGYEQYF,TGTGCCAGCAGCTCCCTCGGACTAGCGGGGGGCTACGAGCAGTACTTC
TRBD1,TRBV7-9,TRBJ1-1,few,CASSMDRYEAFF,TGTGCCAGCAGCATGGACAGGTATGAAGCTTTCTTT
-,TRBV12-3/TRBV12-4,TRBJ1-2,-,CASSPSGENYGYTF,TGTGCCAGCAGCCCGTCCGGGGAGAACTATGGCTACACCTTC
-,TRBV9,TRBJ2-4,many,CASSPGTIQYF,TGTGCCAGCAGCCCCGGAACGATTCAGTACTTC
-,TRBV20-1,TRBJ2-7,-,CSARDRGHGSYEQYF,TGCAGTGCTAGAGATCGGGGACATGGGTCCTACGAGCAGTACTTC
-,TRBV4-2,TRBJ2-1,-,CASSQPGDNEQFF,TGTGCCAGCAGCCAACCAGGGGACAATGAGCAGTTCTTC
-,TRBV10-3,TRBJ2-7,many,CAISEQVPEQYF,TGTGCCATCAGTGAGCAGGTTCCCGAGCAGTACTTC
-,TRBV7-8,TRBJ1-1,-,CASSLVSGSVTEAFF,TGTGCCAGCAGCTTAGTAAGCGGTTCCGTCACTGAAGCTTTCTTT
-,TRBV20-1,TRBJ2-2,-,CSARGANTGELFF,TGCAGTGCTCGAGGGGCGAACACCGGGGAGCTGTTTTTT
TRBD1,TRBV9,TRBJ2-2,-,CASSSRDRGLTNTGELFF,TGTGCCAGCAGCTCTCGGGACAGGGGCCTTACGAACACCGGGGAGCTGTTTTTT
TRBD1,TRBV11-2,TRBJ1-1,-,CASSFEGAGTEAFF,TGTGCCAGCAGCTTTGAGGGGGCTGGCACTGAAGCTTTCTTT
TRBD2,TRBV4-3,TRBJ2-1,few,CASSPAGVSYNEQFF,TGCGCCAGCAGCCCGGCGGGAGTCTCCTACAATGAGCAGTTCTTC